The 7 T cell receptor beta chains given below trace back to one sample, sequenced in a study of blood T cell repertoires in COVID-19. Clones were sequenced by immunoSEQ multiplex PCR, and TCRdb holds only the in-frame ones, with some missing. The repertoire includes approximately 30,000 clones, approximately 86% of them detected once, and roughly a quarter sits in the top ten. Sample: peripheral blood. These receptors were collected from a human donor in a cohort sampled during active COVID-19.

This sequence joins TRBV6-5 and TRBJ2-7; weak D call: TRBD2 (5 bases). The germline V gene has CDR1 MNHEY and CDR2 SVGAGI. V was cut by 6 bases and J by 5 bases, with 20 bases left in between. The CDR3 contains 15 residues. CDR3 residues: CASRKTSGLRHEQYF. The DNA of the CDR3 is TGTGCCAGCAGGAAAACTAGTGGGCTGAGGCACGAGCAGTACTTC.

The gene calls are TRBV30 and TRBJ2-7; the D is unclear. The germline V gene has CDR1 GTSNPN and CDR2 SVGIG (reference sequence). The length of the CDR3 is 17 residues. Trimming took off 2 bases at V and 0 bases at J, with 20 bases between the two ends. For the CDR3, the DNA is TGTGCCTGGAGTAAGTTCTTCATGGGCCGTAGCTCCTACGAGCAGTACTTC. Translating it yields CAWSKFFMGRSSYEQYF.

The genes are TRBV19 and TRBJ2-5; 8 nucleotides line up with TRBD2. The V gene end was trimmed by 9 bases and the J gene end by 2 bases; junction bases not matched to a gene: 5. CDR1 and CDR2 (germline): LNHDA, SQIVND (reference sequence). This CDR3 spans 13 amino acids. The CDR3: CASGGGFQETQYF. The CDR3 DNA reads as TGTGCCAGCGGGGGGGGGTTTCAAGAGACCCAGTACTTC.

This sequence joins TRBV6-6 and TRBJ2-3; 8 nucleotides line up with TRBD2. CDR1 is MNHNY and CDR2 is SVGAGI in the germline V gene (reference sequence). This CDR3 has 15 residues. With V trimmed by 2 bases and J by 7 bases, 8 bases remained unmatched. CDR3 DNA sequence: TGTGCCAGCAGTTACGAGTCGGGGGGGCCGAATACGCAGTATTTT. Translated: CASSYESGGPNTQYF.

The chain combines TRBV5-5 with TRBJ1-1, with TRBD1 as a possible D gene (6 bases). The CDR3 has 17 residues. Germline V gives CDR1 SGHKS, CDR2 YYEKEE (reference sequence). Trimming stripped 3 bases from V and 8 bases from J, with 26 bases between. CDR3 residues: CASSSVGSTGWVGEAFF. The CDR3 DNA sequence: TGTGCCAGCAGCTCCGTTGGGTCGACAGGCTGGGTTGGCGAAGCTTTCTTT.

V is TRBV27 and J is TRBJ1-6; D gene ambiguous. Per germline, CDR1 MNHEY and CDR2 SMNVEV (reference sequence). CDR3 size: 15 residues. V shed 5 bases and J shed 7 bases, with 15 bases lying between them. The CDR3 DNA reads TGTGCCAGCAGTGCAGTTGGAGGATACAATTCACCCCTCCACTTT. Its translation: CASSAVGGYNSPLHF.

This clone came up once. The J gene is TRBJ1-4, the V gene TRBV14; a weak D match, TRBD1 (5 bases). This CDR3 comprises 13 residues. With 0 bases removed from V and 7 bases from J, the gap between germline ends came to 6 bases. Germline values: CDR1 SGHDN, CDR2 FVKESK. CDR3 amino acids: CASSQEGGEKLFF. The CDR3 DNA follows: TGTGCCAGCAGCCAAGAGGGGGGTGAAAAACTGTTTTTT.